The present TCR beta chain was sequenced within a study of blood T cell repertoires in COVID-19. In this sample, this clone turned up a few times. The germline CDR1 and CDR2 sequences are SGHRS and YFSETQ. V lost 4 bases to trimming and J lost 7 bases; unmatched junction nucleotides: 8. The CDR3 runs 16 residues. Assay: immunoSEQ multiplex PCR; the TCRdb copy retains only in-frame clones and omits some. The sample carries about 58,000 clones, roughly 90% recorded once. The source of this sequence is a man between 60 and 75 years old with active COVID-19. The rearrangement joins TRBV5-1 to TRBJ2-5, with 15 bases lining up with TRBD2. The sequencing sample was made of peripheral blood. CDR3 amino acids: CASSQIGTSGGRTQYF. CDR3 DNA: TGCGCCAGCAGCCAAATCGGGACTAGCGGGGGGAGGACCCAGTACTTC.